These 22 T cell receptor beta chains came from one sample sequenced in a study of shared clonotypes between healthy human individuals. This table comes from immunoSEQ multiplex PCR, and its TCRdb copy is limited to in-frame clones, with some not included. This table has approximately 980,000 clones, around 80% appearing once. The sequenced material came from memory CD4+ T cells sorted from blood. Sample subset: CD45RA-negative fraction. The source of these receptors is a man between 18 and 35 years old in good health.

The chain recombines TRBV5-1 with TRBJ2-7; D ambiguous. V was shortened by 0 bases and J by 6 bases, with 7 bases between the two germline ends. Germline loops: CDR1 SGHRS, CDR2 YFSETQ. This CDR3 is built from 12 residues. CDR3 in DNA: TGCGCCAGCAGCTTGGGCCTCTCCGAGCAGTACTTC. Amino acid sequence: CASSLGLSEQYF.

The chain's CDR3 is CAIRHTSTDTQYF. CDR3 in DNA: TGTGCCATCAGGCACACTAGCACAGATACGCAGTATTTT. The chain couples TRBV10-3 to TRBJ2-3; D call uncertain. The CDR3 has 13 residues. The germline V gene has CDR1 ENHRY and CDR2 SYGVKD. The ends were cut back, 6 bases at V and 0 bases at J, with 7 bases in the middle.

J is TRBJ1-4 and V is TRBV2; no reliable D call. Trimming shortened V by 4 bases and J by 3 bases, and 9 bases separated the two germline ends. Looked up from germline, CDR1 is SNHLY and CDR2 is FYNNEI. There are 14 residues in the CDR3. The CDR3 coding sequence is TGTGCCAGCAGTGTAGGGCGGCCTAATGAAAAACTGTTTTTT. Amino acid sequence: CASSVGRPNEKLFF.

J is TRBJ2-5 and V is TRBV5-4, with TRBD1 matching 7 bases. The CDR3 covers 16 residues. Germline V gives CDR1 SGHNT, CDR2 YYREEE (reference sequence). The V gene end was trimmed by 2 bases and the J gene end by 2 bases; junction bases not matched to a gene: 9. CDR3 loop: CASSFTPGQPQETQYF. Written as DNA, the CDR3 is TGTGCCAGCAGCTTTACGCCGGGACAGCCACAAGAGACCCAGTACTTC.

The CDR3 here is CASRSGRETDTQYF. As DNA, the CDR3 is TGCGCCAGCAGGAGCGGGAGGGAGACAGATACGCAGTATTTT. V gene TRBV5-1 combines with J gene TRBJ2-3; 10 nucleotides align to TRBD2. After removal of 5 bases from V and 3 bases from J, the junction contained 3 bases not matched to a gene. The CDR3 is made up of 14 amino acids. Germline assignment: CDR1 SGHRS and CDR2 YFSETQ. The entire variable domain, with the rest obtained from reference TRBV5-1 and TRBJ2-3, is as follows: KAGVTQTPRYLIKTRGQQVTLSCSPISGHRSVSWYQQTPGQGLQFLFEYFSETQRNKGNFPGRFSGRQFSNSRSEMNVSTLELGDSALYLCASRSGRETDTQYFGPGTRLTVL.

This rearrangement joins TRBV19 to TRBJ2-6; 12 positions agree with TRBD2. The CDR3 extends over 18 amino acids. The V segment lost 8 bases and the J segment 0 bases; nucleotides outside the gene matches: 8. Per the germline V gene, CDR1 is LNHDA and CDR2 is SQIVND (reference sequence). CDR3 in amino acids: CASSLTSGGNSGANVLTF. For the CDR3, the DNA is TGTGCCAGTTCCCTGACTAGCGGGGGAAACTCTGGGGCCAACGTCCTGACTTTC.

This chain joins TRBV21-1 and TRBJ2-3; TRBD2 is the table's D call, not checked against the DNA. TRBV21-1 represents a pseudogene. This CDR3 is built from 15 residues. CDR3 DNA: TGTGCCAGCAGCAAAGGGGAAGACTACACAGATACGCAGTATTTT. Protein: CASSKGEDYTDTQYF.

The rearrangement joins TRBV5-1 to TRBJ1-5; no definite D call. Looked up from germline, CDR1 is SGHRS and CDR2 is YFSETQ. The CDR3 has 14 amino acids. Trimming removed 0 bases at V and 4 bases at J, with 8 bases between. The CDR3 loop is CASSLGAANQPQHF. DNA of the CDR3: TGCGCCAGCAGCTTGGGGGCAGCAAATCAGCCCCAGCATTTT.

This clone was counted at least ten times. The chain carries TRBV4-2 and TRBJ1-2, with D possibly matching TRBD1 (5 bases). V lost 0 bases to trimming and J lost 7 bases, with 12 bases between them. The CDR3 runs to 14 residues. The germline V gene has CDR1 LGHNA and CDR2 YNFKEQ. CDR3 nucleotides: TGTGCCAGCAGCCAAGATTTTCAGGGCTCTGGCTACACCTTC. Translating gives CASSQDFQGSGYTF.

This clone was seen a few times. V usage is TRBV10-1 and J usage is TRBJ2-7, with unresolved D. Between the trimmed V and J ends, which lost 8 bases and 2 bases, there was a span of 16 bases. This CDR3 is 14 amino acids long. The germline CDR1 and CDR2 sequences are WNHNN and SYGVQD (reference sequence). In DNA, the CDR3 is TGCGCCAGCCTCCCCCGAAGTGGGGCCTACGAGCAGTACTTC. This encodes CASLPRSGAYEQYF.

A note on this clone: Other nucleotide sequences in the sample specify the same CDR3. This sequence joins TRBV2 and TRBJ1-4; D not resolved. The CDR3 totals 14 residues. V was cut by 3 bases and J by 4 bases, with 9 bases left in between. CDR1 SNHLY and CDR2 FYNNEI come from the germline V gene. CDR3 amino acids: CASSETGFNEKLFF. The DNA of the CDR3 is TGTGCCAGCAGTGAGACGGGTTTTAATGAAAAACTGTTTTTT. The full variable domain, with the rest looked up from reference TRBV2 and TRBJ1-4, is EPEVTQTPSHQVTQMGQEVILRCVPISNHLYFYWYRQILGQKVEFLVSFYNNEISEKSEIFDDQFSVERPDGSNFTLKIRSTKLEDSAMYFCASSETGFNEKLFFGSGTQLSVL.

This chain joins TRBV5-1 and TRBJ2-7, with TRBD1 matching over 8 bases. The CDR3 has 14 amino acids. Germline CDR1 is SGHRS and CDR2 is YFSETQ. The V gene end was trimmed by 7 bases and the J gene end by 6 bases; junction bases not matched to a gene: 12. The CDR3 DNA reads as TGCGCCAGCGCGCTTCGGACAGGGCCGGGCGAGCAGTACTTC. Protein sequence: CASALRTGPGEQYF.

V gene TRBV11-2 combines with J gene TRBJ1-1; 10 nucleotides align to TRBD1. J was trimmed by 6 bases and V by 2 bases; bases with no gene match: 6. This CDR3 is 15 amino acids long. CDR1 is SGHAT, CDR2 FQNNGV, per germline. The CDR3 here is CASSLMGQGSSEAFF. The CDR3 DNA follows: TGTGCCAGCAGCTTAATGGGACAGGGGTCATCTGAAGCTTTCTTT.

The CDR3 is CASSPRTRTYNEQFF. The CDR3 DNA sequence: TGTGCCAGCAGCCCGCGGACTAGAACCTACAATGAGCAGTTCTTC. The V gene is TRBV11-3, the J gene TRBJ2-1; 7 nucleotides match TRBD2. The CDR3 sequence is 15 residues long. V was clipped by 5 bases and J by 2 bases; unmatched bases: 6. Per germline, CDR1 SGHNT and CDR2 YENEEA.

CDR3 coding DNA: TGTGCCAGCAGCCTCTCGGACAGGAACACCATATATTTT. Translated: CASSLSDRNTIYF. V gene TRBV7-2 combines with J gene TRBJ1-3; 7 nucleotides agree with TRBD1. The trim removed 5 bases at V and 7 bases at J, leaving 5 bases unmatched. The CDR3 is 13 amino acids. Per germline, CDR1 SGHTA and CDR2 FQGNSA.

The chain employs TRBV5-1 and TRBJ2-7, with 7 bases fitting TRBD2. The length of the CDR3 is 13 residues. The trim removed 4 bases at V and 3 bases at J, leaving 4 bases unmatched. Germline V CDR1 and CDR2: SGHRS, YFSETQ. CDR3 protein: CASSPGGVYEQYF. CDR3 in DNA: TGCGCCAGCAGCCCTGGGGGGGTCTACGAGCAGTACTTC.

The chain is built from TRBV19 and TRBJ2-1; either TRBD1 or TRBD2 may supply D (6 bases each). CDR1 is LNHDA and CDR2 is SQIVND in the germline V gene (reference sequence). V lost 7 bases, J lost 8 bases, and 15 bases lay in between. This CDR3 is 13 amino acids long. In nucleotides, the CDR3 is TGTGCCAGTATTAAGGGGGAGGCGGATGAGCAGTTCTTC. It yields the protein CASIKGEADEQFF.

The rearrangement uses TRBV10-3 and TRBJ1-3; D unclear. Germline CDR1 reads ENHRY; CDR2 reads SYGVKD. V was trimmed by 6 bases and J by 2 bases, leaving 11 bases between them. The CDR3 is made up of 14 amino acids. The CDR3 DNA is TGTGCCATCAGAGAGACGGCCACTGGAAACACCATATATTTT. The encoded protein is CAIRETATGNTIYF.

This clone was detected only once. This sequence joins TRBV5-4 and TRBJ2-1; the match to TRBD2 covers 14 bases. Germline V gives CDR1 SGHNT, CDR2 YYREEE (reference sequence). V gave up 4 bases and J gave up 14 bases; unmatched junction bases: 14. This CDR3 is built from 16 residues. The CDR3 loop reads CASSTPGLAGASPKFF. CDR3 bases: TGTGCCAGCAGCACCCCGGGACTAGCGGGAGCCTCCCCCAAGTTCTTC.

This rearrangement joins TRBV7-9 to TRBJ2-5; D unresolved. The CDR3 runs 14 residues. Germline CDR1 and CDR2: SEHNR and FQNEAQ (reference sequence). The V and J ends lost 2 bases and 5 bases respectively, with 12 bases between them. Written as DNA, the CDR3 is TGTGCCAGCAGCTTAAAAGATTCGGGTGAGACCCAGTACTTC. Its translation: CASSLKDSGETQYF.

The chain employs TRBV6-1 and TRBJ1-3; no definite D call. The V and J ends lost 2 bases and 1 base respectively, with 15 bases between them. This CDR3 contains 17 residues. CDR1 and CDR2 from the germline V gene are MNHNS and SASEGT. CDR3: CASSENARIRSGNTIYF. CDR3 DNA: TGTGCCAGCAGTGAAAATGCGCGGATTCGATCTGGAAACACCATATATTTT.

This chain links TRBV5-6 with TRBJ1-4, with 9 bases matching TRBD1. V shed 0 bases and J 0 bases; nucleotides not matched to a gene: 6. CDR1 is SGHDT, CDR2 YYEEEE, per germline. This CDR3 comprises 18 residues. CDR3 nucleotide sequence: TGTGCCAGCAGCTTGGTGGGACAGGGAGCCGCAACTAATGAAAAACTGTTTTTT. This translates into CASSLVGQGAATNEKLFF.